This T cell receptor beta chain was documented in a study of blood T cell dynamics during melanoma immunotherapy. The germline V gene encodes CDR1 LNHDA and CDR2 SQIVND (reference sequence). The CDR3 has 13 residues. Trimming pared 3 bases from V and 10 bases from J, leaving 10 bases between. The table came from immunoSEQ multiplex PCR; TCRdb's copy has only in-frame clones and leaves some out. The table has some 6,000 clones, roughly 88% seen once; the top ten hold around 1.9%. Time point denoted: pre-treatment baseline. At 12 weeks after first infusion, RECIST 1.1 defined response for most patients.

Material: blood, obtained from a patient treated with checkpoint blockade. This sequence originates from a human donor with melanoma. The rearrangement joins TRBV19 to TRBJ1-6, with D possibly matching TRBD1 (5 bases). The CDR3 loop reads CASSIREGSPLHF. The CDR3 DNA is TGTGCCAGTAGTATCAGGGAGGGATCACCCCTCCACTTT.